This T cell receptor (beta chain) was recovered during a study of cytomegalovirus exposure and HLA in healthy donors. Profiling relied on immunoSEQ multiplex PCR, and the TCRdb table lists in-frame clones only, not all of them. The data hold 92,000 or so clones, with 95% to 97% observed a single time. Comments on this clone: Its matching antigen is unknown.

The study's findings and limits: Cytomegalovirus status was reportedly diagnosed by the classifier with high sensitivity and specificity. TCR sequences were mostly rare, though some public TCRs occurred in many donors. The tendency of first-cohort TCR clusters to co-occur in the roughly 130 validation repertoires emerged from a later analysis. The investigators catalogued 150 to 200 TCR beta chains as cytomegalovirus-associated.

CDR3 size: 14 residues. The junction had 5 bases not matched to a gene; V was cut back by 8 bases and J by 2 bases. Germline loops: CDR1 MNHNY, CDR2 SVGAGI (reference sequence). Sequencing used PBMCs. The sequence came from a young man in good health and CMV-seronegative. V usage is TRBV6-6 and J usage is TRBJ2-2; 7 bases match TRBD1. Here the CDR3 DNA reads TGTGCCAGCGAGGGACAGACAAACACCGGGGAGCTGTTTTTT. It specifies CASEGQTNTGELFF.